This T cell receptor (beta chain) was documented in a study of CD4 T cells in relation to SARS-CoV-2 and coronaviruses. Before the COVID-19 pandemic, during about 2010-2019, CD4+ T cells were taken from unexposed donors. After roughly ten days of culture, CD4+ T cells were isolated. This clone showed up just a few times. Its antigen is as yet unknown. The table came from immunoSEQ multiplex PCR; TCRdb's copy has only in-frame clones and leaves some out. The sample consists of 20,000 or so clones, more than 60% of them appearing once. Germline-derived CDR1 and CDR2 are GTSNPN and SVGIG (reference sequence). This CDR3 spans 14 amino acids. J lost 5 bases, V lost 6 bases, and 7 bases had no gene match.

Sample: CD4+ T cells from PBMCs, cultured in vitro. V gene TRBV30 combines with J gene TRBJ1-6; TRBD1 agrees at 7 bases. The clonotype comes from a human donor in good health. For the CDR3, the DNA is TGTGCCTGTATCCGGGACAGAAATAATTCACCCCTCCACTTT. It yields the protein CACIRDRNNSPLHF.